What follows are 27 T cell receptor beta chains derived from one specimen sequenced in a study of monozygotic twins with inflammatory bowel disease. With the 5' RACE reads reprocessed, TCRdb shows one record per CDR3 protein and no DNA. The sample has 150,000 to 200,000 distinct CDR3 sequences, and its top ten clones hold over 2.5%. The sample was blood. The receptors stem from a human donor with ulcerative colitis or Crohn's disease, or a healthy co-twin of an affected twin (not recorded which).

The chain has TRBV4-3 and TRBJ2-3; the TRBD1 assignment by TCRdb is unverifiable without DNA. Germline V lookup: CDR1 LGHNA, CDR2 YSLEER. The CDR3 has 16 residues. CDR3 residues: CASSQDRGTGIDTQYF.

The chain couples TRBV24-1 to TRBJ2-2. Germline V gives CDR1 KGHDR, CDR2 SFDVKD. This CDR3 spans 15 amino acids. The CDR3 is CATSGGRANTGELFF.

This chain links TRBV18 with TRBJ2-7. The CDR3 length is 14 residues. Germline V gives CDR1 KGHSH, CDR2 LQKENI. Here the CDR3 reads CASSPPVLSYEQYF.

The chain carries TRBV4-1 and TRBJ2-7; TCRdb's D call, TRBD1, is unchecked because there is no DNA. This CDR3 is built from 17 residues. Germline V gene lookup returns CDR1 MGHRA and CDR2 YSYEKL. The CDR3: CASSQGVYRTGYYEQYF.

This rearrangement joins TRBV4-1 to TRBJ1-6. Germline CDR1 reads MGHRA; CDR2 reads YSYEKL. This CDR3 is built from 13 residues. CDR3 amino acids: CASSQERNSPLHF.

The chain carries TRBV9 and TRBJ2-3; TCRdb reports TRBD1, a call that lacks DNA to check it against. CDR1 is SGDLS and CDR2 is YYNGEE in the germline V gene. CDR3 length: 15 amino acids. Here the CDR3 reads CASSVAGTNTDTQYF.

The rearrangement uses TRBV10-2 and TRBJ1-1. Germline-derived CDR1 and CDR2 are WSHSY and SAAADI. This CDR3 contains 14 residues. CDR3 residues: CASTGSRLNTEAFF.

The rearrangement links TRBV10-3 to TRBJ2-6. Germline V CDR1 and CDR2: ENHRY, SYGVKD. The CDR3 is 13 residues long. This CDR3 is CATLTTGPNVLTF.

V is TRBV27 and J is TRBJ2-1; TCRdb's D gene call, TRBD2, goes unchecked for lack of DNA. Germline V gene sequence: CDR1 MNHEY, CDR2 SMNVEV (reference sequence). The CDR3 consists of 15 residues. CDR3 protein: CASSEGLAEYNEQFF.

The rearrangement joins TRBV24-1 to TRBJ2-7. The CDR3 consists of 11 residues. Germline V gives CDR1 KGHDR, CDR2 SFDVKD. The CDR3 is CATENSYEQYF.

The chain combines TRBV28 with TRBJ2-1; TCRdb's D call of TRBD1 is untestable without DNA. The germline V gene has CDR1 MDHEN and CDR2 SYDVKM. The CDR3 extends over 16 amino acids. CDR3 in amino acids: CASSSPGAISYNEQFF.

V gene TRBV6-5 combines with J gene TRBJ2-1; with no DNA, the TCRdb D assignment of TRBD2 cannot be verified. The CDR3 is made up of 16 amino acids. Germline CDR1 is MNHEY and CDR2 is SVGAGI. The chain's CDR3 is CASSSRLAGGPNEQFF.

This CDR3 is CASIPTGVYEQYF. This chain uses TRBV28 with TRBJ2-7; TCRdb's D gene call, TRBD1, goes unchecked for lack of DNA. CDR3 length equals 13 residues. Germline-derived CDR1 and CDR2 are MDHEN and SYDVKM.

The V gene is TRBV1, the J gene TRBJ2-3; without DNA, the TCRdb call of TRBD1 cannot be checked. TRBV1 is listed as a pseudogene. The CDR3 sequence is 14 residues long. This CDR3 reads CTSSQTGLTDTQYF.

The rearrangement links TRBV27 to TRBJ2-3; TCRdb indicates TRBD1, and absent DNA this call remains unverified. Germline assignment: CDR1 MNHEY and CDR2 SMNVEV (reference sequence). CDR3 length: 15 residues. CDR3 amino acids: CASRAPGYRADTQYF.

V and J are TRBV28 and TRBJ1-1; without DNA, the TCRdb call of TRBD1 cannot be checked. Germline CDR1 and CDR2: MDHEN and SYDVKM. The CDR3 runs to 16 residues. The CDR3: CASSRPGQGRRTEAFF. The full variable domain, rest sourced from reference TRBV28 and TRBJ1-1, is DVKVTQSSRYLVKRTGEKVFLECVQDMDHENMFWYRQDPGLGLRLIYFSYDVKMKEKGDIPEGYSVSREKKERFSLILESASTNQTSMYLCASSRPGQGRRTEAFFGQGTRLTVV.

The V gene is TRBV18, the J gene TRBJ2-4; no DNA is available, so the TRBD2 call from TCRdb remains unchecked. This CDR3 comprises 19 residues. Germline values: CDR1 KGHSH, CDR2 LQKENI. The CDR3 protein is CASSQTMTGGSKSKNIQYF.

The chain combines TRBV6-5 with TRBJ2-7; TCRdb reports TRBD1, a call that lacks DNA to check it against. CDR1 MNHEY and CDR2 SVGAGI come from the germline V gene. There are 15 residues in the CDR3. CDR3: CASSYVWDRSYEQYF.

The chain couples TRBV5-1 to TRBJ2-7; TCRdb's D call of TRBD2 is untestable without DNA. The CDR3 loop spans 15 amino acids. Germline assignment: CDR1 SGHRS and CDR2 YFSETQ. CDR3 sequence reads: CASSLDQRGVGEQYF.

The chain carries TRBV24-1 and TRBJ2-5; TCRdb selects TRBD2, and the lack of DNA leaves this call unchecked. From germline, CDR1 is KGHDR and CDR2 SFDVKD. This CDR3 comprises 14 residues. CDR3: CATSGPGRQETQYF.

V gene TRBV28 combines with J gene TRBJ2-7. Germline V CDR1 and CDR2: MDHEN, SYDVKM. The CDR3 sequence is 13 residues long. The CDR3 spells CASKAPNTYEQYF.

The CDR3 region is CASSLWQLQETQYF. V usage is TRBV5-1 and J usage is TRBJ2-5. Germline values: CDR1 SGHRS, CDR2 YFSETQ. CDR3 length: 14 amino acids.

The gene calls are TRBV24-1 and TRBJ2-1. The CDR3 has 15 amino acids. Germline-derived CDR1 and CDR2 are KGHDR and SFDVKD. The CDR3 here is CATSDFKTPFREQFF.

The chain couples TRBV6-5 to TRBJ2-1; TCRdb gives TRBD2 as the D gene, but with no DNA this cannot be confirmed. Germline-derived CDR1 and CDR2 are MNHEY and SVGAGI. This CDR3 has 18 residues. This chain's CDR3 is CASSYGGSGRVEMGEQFF.

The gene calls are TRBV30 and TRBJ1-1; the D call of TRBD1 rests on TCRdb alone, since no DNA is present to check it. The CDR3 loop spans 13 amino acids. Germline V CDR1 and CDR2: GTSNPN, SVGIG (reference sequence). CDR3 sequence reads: CAWSVQTGTEAFF.

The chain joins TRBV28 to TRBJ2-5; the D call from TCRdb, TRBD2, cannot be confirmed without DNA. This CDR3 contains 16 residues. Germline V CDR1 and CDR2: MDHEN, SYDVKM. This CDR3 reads CASSLRPWDDQETQYF.

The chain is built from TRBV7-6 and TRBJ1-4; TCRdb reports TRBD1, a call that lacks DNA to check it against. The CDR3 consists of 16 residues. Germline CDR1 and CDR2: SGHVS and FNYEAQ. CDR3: CASSRIPGGTNEKLFF.